These 9 T cell receptor beta chains were all obtained from the same sample, sequenced in a study of cytomegalovirus exposure and HLA in healthy donors listed by TCRdb under 2017. Library preparation employed the immunoSEQ multiplex PCR assay. The multiplex PCR relied on a mix of 60 forward primers for TCR Vbeta segments and 13 reverse primers for TCR Jbeta segments. TCRdb limited this immuneACCESS table to in-frame rearrangements with V and J called. A share of clones is missing; checked studies link under half to unresolved V genes, and the rest is unexplained. Recorded for this sample are some 180,000 clones; approximately 80% of them occurred a single time. Clones ranked in the top ten supply more than 1.1% of the sample. Input material: PBMCs. These receptors all come from a girl under 18 in good health and CMV-seropositive.

This clone has only a few counts. This sequence joins TRBV10-2 and TRBJ2-2; TRBD2 agrees at 8 bases. With 7 bases clipped from V and 1 base from J, the junction kept 8 bases outside the gene matches. The CDR3 covers 16 residues. Germline-derived CDR1 and CDR2 are WSHSY and SAAADI. CDR3 region: CASTLPAGENTGELFF. Here the CDR3 DNA reads TGCGCCAGCACTCTACCAGCGGGAGAGAACACCGGGGAGCTGTTTTTT.

This clone was detected only once. The V gene is TRBV19, the J gene TRBJ2-7, with TRBD1 matching over 9 bases. The J segment lost 6 bases and the V segment lost 7 bases, leaving 10 bases of the junction unmatched. Germline V gene sequence: CDR1 LNHDA, CDR2 SQIVND (reference sequence). The CDR3 covers 14 residues. Here the CDR3 DNA reads TGTGCCAGTACACAGGGGGACAGGGAAGGCGAGCAGTACTTC. Amino acids: CASTQGDREGEQYF.

This rearrangement joins TRBV18 to TRBJ2-2; 7 nucleotides align to TRBD1. Looked up from germline, CDR1 is KGHSH and CDR2 is LQKENI. The ends lost 2 bases at V and 3 bases at J; junction bases unmatched: 3. The CDR3 loop spans 15 amino acids. The CDR3 reads CASSPKGADTGELFF. The CDR3, as DNA: TGTGCCAGCTCACCAAAGGGGGCGGACACCGGGGAGCTGTTTTTT.

V usage is TRBV25-1 and J usage is TRBJ1-2; D is perhaps TRBD1 (6 bases). V lost 4 bases and J lost 4, with 16 bases in between. There are 15 residues in the CDR3. The germline V gene has CDR1 MGHDK and CDR2 SYGVNS. CDR3 nucleotides: TGTGCCAGCAGTGCCCGGACAGCCCCCGGCTATGGCTACACCTTC. Its protein product is CASSARTAPGYGYTF.

The chain carries TRBV5-4 and TRBJ2-5, with a tentative D call TRBD2 (6 bases). Trimming left V 4 bases short and J 3 bases short, with 22 bases between. Germline V gene data show CDR1 as SGHNT and CDR2 as YYREEE (reference sequence). CDR3 length equals 17 residues. The CDR3 sequence is CASSPEGRTTGKETQYF. CDR3 sequence (DNA): TGTGCCAGCAGCCCGGAGGGCAGGACTACTGGAAAAGAGACCCAGTACTTC.

The chain recombines TRBV6-5 with TRBJ2-1, with a possible D match to TRBD2 (7 bases). V was cut by 0 bases and J by 7 bases, with 13 bases left in between. CDR3 length: 15 amino acids. CDR1 and CDR2 from the germline V gene are MNHEY and SVGAGI. CDR3 DNA sequence: TGTGCCAGCAGTTACTCGAAGGGGGGGAGGAATGAGCAGTTCTTC. Protein: CASSYSKGGRNEQFF.

The gene calls are TRBV2 and TRBJ2-6; 8 positions agree with TRBD1. The CDR3 runs to 17 residues. Trimming at V came to 3 bases and at J to 3 bases, leaving 7 bases not matched to a gene. CDR1 SNHLY and CDR2 FYNNEI come from the germline V gene. CDR3 in DNA: TGTGCCAGCAGTGACTTAGGACAGGGCAGTGGGGCCAACGTCCTGACTTTC. The encoded protein is CASSDLGQGSGANVLTF.

CDR3 residues: CASSYQGADGYTF. CDR3 nucleotide sequence: TGCGCCAGCAGCTACCAGGGGGCTGACGGCTACACCTTC. V and J are TRBV5-1 and TRBJ1-2, with TRBD1 identical over 8 bases. The CDR3 is 13 amino acids. In germline, CDR1 is SGHRS, CDR2 YFSETQ. The ends lost 3 bases at V and 8 bases at J; junction bases unmatched: 6.

The chain links TRBV25-1 to TRBJ2-1; 7 bases match TRBD2. CDR1 MGHDK and CDR2 SYGVNS come from the germline V gene. The CDR3 spans 15 residues. The V segment lost 0 bases and the J segment 6 bases; nucleotides outside the gene matches: 5. CDR3 amino acids: CASSEYREVVNEQFF. CDR3 DNA sequence: TGTGCCAGCAGTGAATACCGGGAGGTAGTCAATGAGCAGTTCTTC.